Listed below are T cell receptor beta chains from one sample, sequenced in a study of cytomegalovirus exposure and HLA in healthy donors. Method: immunoSEQ multiplex PCR; TCRdb's copy keeps in-frame clones and lacks some. This sample's clone table lists around 65,000 clones. Sequencing used PBMCs. These receptors were obtained from a man younger than 45 in good health and CMV-seropositive. CDR3s include the opening cysteine and the closing phenylalanine or tryptophan. The order of the fields is CDR3 protein, CDR3 DNA, J gene, D gene, V gene. The D gene is left open where the match is weak.

CDR3: CASSEGLQGAYEQYF; DNA: TGTGCCAGCAGTGAAGGATTACAGGGGGCCTACGAGCAGTACTTC; J: TRBJ2-7; D: TRBD1; V: TRBV2
CDR3: CSVERALNTEAFF; DNA: TGCAGCGTTGAGCGGGCCTTGAACACTGAAGCTTTCTTT; J: TRBJ1-1; D: -; V: TRBV29-1
CDR3: CASSPFRTGGHEQYF; DNA: TGTGCCAGCAGCCCTTTTCGGACAGGCGGCCACGAGCAGTACTTC; J: TRBJ2-7; D: TRBD1; V: TRBV11-3
CDR3: CAWSLGSGGSTGELFF; DNA: TGTGCCTGGAGTTTAGGCAGCGGGGGGTCCACCGGGGAGCTGTTTTTT; J: TRBJ2-2; D: TRBD2; V: TRBV30
CDR3: CASNMGLSYNEQFF; DNA: TGTGCCAGCAACATGGGACTTTCTTACAATGAGCAGTTCTTC; J: TRBJ2-1; D: -; V: TRBV4-2
CDR3: CASSQQSGSIYEQYF; DNA: TGCGCCAGCAGCCAGCAAAGCGGGAGTATCTACGAGCAGTACTTC; J: TRBJ2-7; D: TRBD2; V: TRBV4-1
CDR3: CAWSPGQGLAYNEQFF; DNA: TGTGCCTGGAGTCCGGGACAGGGGTTGGCCTACAATGAGCAGTTCTTC; J: TRBJ2-1; D: TRBD1; V: TRBV30
CDR3: CSVEGAYEQYF; DNA: TGCAGCGTTGAGGGGGCTTACGAGCAGTACTTC; J: TRBJ2-7; D: -; V: TRBV29-1
CDR3: CASSEHTGTAYYEQYF; DNA: TGTGCCAGCAGTGAACACACCGGGACAGCATACTACGAGCAGTACTTC; J: TRBJ2-7; D: TRBD1; V: TRBV6-1
CDR3: CAWSVRSGYTF; DNA: TGTGCCTGGAGTGTACGCAGTGGCTACACCTTC; J: TRBJ1-2; D: -; V: TRBV30
CDR3: CASSVDRVGNIQYF; DNA: TGTGCCAGCAGCGTGGACAGGGTTGGAAACATTCAGTACTTC; J: TRBJ2-4; D: TRBD1; V: TRBV7-2
CDR3: CASSVRDSYEQYF; DNA: TGCGCCAGCAGCGTCCGGGACAGCTACGAGCAGTACTTC; J: TRBJ2-7; D: TRBD1; V: TRBV5-1
CDR3: CASSRRTGPRTGANVLTF; DNA: TGTGCCAGCAGCCGCCGGACAGGACCCAGAACTGGGGCCAACGTCCTGACTTTC; J: TRBJ2-6; D: TRBD1; V: TRBV7-2
CDR3: CASSYSRTGGAYGYTF; DNA: TGTGCCAGCAGTTACTCGAGGACGGGCGGGGCCTATGGCTACACCTTC; J: TRBJ1-2; D: -; V: TRBV6-5
CDR3: CASREQGRDTEAFF; DNA: TGTGCCAGCAGAGAACAGGGAAGGGACACTGAAGCTTTCTTT; J: TRBJ1-1; D: -; V: TRBV27
CDR3: CATSREAGGAVRTFF; DNA: TGTGCCACCAGCAGAGAGGCGGGGGGCGCCGTGCGGACTTTCTTT; J: TRBJ1-1; D: -; V: TRBV15
CDR3: CASSLTGQGAIGEQYF; DNA: TGTGCCAGCAGCCTGACGGGACAGGGGGCGATTGGCGAGCAGTACTTC; J: TRBJ2-7; D: TRBD1; V: TRBV9
CDR3: CASRTGIHQPQHF; DNA: TGTGCCAGCAGAACAGGGATCCATCAGCCCCAGCATTTT; J: TRBJ1-5; D: -; V: TRBV25-1
CDR3: CASSPGGTSGGREDTQYF; DNA: TGCGCCAGCAGCCCCGGAGGGACTAGCGGGGGCCGGGAAGATACGCAGTATTTT; J: TRBJ2-3; D: TRBD2; V: TRBV5-1
CDR3: CASSEGEYSYEQYF; DNA: TGTGCCAGCAGTGAAGGGGAGTACTCCTACGAGCAGTACTTC; J: TRBJ2-7; D: -; V: TRBV2
CDR3: CASSQDRWGDTEAFF; DNA: TGCGCCAGCAGCCAAGACCGGTGGGGGGACACTGAAGCTTTCTTT; J: TRBJ1-1; D: -; V: TRBV4-1
CDR3: CASSHGQQPPEAFF; DNA: TGCGCCAGCAGCCATGGACAGCAACCCCCTGAAGCTTTCTTT; J: TRBJ1-1; D: -; V: TRBV4-1
CDR3: CASSLVGRVNTEAFF; DNA: TGTGCCAGCAGCTTGGTAGGCAGGGTGAACACTGAAGCTTTCTTT; J: TRBJ1-1; D: -; V: TRBV5-6
CDR3: CASSVQDPYEQYF; DNA: TGTGCCAGCAGTGTACAGGATCCCTACGAGCAGTACTTC; J: TRBJ2-7; D: -; V: TRBV2